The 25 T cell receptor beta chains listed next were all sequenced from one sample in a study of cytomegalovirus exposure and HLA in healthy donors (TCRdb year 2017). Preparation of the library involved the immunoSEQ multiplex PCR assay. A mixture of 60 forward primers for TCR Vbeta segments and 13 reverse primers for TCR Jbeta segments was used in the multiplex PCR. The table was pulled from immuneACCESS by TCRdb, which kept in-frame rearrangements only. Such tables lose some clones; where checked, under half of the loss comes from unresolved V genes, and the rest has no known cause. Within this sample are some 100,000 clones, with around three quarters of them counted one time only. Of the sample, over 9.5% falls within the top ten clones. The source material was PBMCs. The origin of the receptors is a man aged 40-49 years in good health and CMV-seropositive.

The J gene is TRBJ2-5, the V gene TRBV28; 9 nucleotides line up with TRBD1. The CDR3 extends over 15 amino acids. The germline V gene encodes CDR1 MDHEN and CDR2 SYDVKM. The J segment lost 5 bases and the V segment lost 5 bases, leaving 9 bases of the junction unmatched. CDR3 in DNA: TGTGCCAGCAGTGGAACGACAGGGGGAGCCGAGACCCAGTACTTC. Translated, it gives CASSGTTGGAETQYF.

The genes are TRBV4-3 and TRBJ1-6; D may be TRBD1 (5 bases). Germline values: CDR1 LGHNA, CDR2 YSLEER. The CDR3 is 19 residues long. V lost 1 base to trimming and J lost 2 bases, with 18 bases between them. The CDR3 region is CASSQVLHSGGTYNSPLHF. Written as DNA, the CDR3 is TGCGCCAGCAGCCAAGTTCTCCACTCGGGGGGAACCTATAATTCACCCCTCCACTTT.

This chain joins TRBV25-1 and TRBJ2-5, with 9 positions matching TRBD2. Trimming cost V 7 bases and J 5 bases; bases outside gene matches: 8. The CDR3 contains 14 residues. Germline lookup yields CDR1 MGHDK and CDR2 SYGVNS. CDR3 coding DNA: TGTGCCAGCACCCCGGGACTAGCTGCGGAGACCCAGTACTTC. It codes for CASTPGLAAETQYF. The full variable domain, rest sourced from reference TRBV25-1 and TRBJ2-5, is EADIYQTPRYLVIGTGKKITLECSQTMGHDKMYWYQQDPGMELHLIHYSYGVNSTEKGDLSSESTVSRIRTEHFPLTLESARPSHTSQYLCASTPGLAAETQYFGPGTRLLVL.

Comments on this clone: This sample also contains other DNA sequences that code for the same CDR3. In DNA, the CDR3 is TGCGCCAGCAGCTTGGTGCTAGCGGGGGGTGAGACCCAGTACTTC. It specifies CASSLVLAGGETQYF. V usage is TRBV5-1 and J usage is TRBJ2-5; 11 bases fit TRBD2. The CDR3 is 15 amino acids. The germline gives CDR1 SGHRS, CDR2 YFSETQ. The J segment lost 5 bases and the V segment lost 0 bases, leaving 3 bases of the junction unmatched. Supplemented by reference TRBV5-1 and TRBJ2-5, the full variable domain reads KAGVTQTPRYLIKTRGQQVTLSCSPISGHRSVSWYQQTPGQGLQFLFEYFSETQRNKGNFPGRFSGRQFSNSRSEMNVSTLELGDSALYLCASSLVLAGGETQYFGPGTRLLVL.

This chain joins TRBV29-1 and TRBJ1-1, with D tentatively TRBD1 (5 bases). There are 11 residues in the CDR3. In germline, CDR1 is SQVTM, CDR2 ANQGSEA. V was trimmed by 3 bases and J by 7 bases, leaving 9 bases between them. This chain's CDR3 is CSVEKGVEAFF. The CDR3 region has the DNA TGCAGCGTTGAGAAAGGGGTTGAAGCTTTCTTT. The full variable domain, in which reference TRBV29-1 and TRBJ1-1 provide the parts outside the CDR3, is SAVISQKPSRDICQRGTSLTIQCQVDSQVTMMFWYRQQPGQSLTLIATANQGSEATYESGFVIDKFPISRPNLTFSTLTVSNMSPEDSSIYLCSVEKGVEAFFGQGTRLTVV.

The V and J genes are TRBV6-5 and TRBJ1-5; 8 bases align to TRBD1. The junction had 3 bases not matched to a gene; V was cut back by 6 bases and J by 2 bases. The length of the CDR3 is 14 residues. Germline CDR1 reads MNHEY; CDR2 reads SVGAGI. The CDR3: CASRAGQGNQPQHF. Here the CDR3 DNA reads TGTGCCAGCAGAGCGGGACAGGGCAATCAGCCCCAGCATTTT.

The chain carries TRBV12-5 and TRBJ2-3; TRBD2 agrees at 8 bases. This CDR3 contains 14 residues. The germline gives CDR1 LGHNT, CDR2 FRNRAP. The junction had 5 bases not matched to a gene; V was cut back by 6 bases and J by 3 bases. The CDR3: CASGKSGGTDTQYF. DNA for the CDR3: TGTGCTAGTGGCAAAAGCGGGGGAACAGATACGCAGTATTTT.

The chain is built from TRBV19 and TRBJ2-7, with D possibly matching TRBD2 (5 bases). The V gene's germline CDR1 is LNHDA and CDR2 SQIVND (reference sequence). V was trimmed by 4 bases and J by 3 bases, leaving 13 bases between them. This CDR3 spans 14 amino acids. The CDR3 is CASSNGDIFYEQYF. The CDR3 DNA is TGTGCCAGTAGTAACGGGGATATCTTCTACGAGCAGTACTTC.

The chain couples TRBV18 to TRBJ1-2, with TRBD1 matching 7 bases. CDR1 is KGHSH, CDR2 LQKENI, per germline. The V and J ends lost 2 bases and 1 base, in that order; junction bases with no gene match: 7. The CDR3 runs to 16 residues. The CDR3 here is CASSPGGTAHNYGYTF. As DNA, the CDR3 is TGTGCCAGCTCACCAGGGGGGACAGCTCATAACTATGGCTACACCTTC.

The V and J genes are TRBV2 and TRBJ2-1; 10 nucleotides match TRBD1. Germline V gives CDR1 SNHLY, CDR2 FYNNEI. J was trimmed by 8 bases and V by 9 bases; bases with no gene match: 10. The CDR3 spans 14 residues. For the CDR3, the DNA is TGTGCCAGTCTTCCGGGACAGGGGATCGATGAGCAGTTCTTC. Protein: CASLPGQGIDEQFF. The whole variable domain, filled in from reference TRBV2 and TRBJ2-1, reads EPEVTQTPSHQVTQMGQEVILRCVPISNHLYFYWYRQILGQKVEFLVSFYNNEISEKSEIFDDQFSVERPDGSNFTLKIRSTKLEDSAMYFCASLPGQGIDEQFFGPGTRLTVL.

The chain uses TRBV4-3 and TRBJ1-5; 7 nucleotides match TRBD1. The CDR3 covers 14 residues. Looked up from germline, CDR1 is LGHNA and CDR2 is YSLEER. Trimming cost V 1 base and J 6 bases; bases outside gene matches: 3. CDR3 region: CASSQVQGSQPQHF. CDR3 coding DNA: TGCGCCAGCAGCCAAGTACAGGGGAGTCAGCCCCAGCATTTT.

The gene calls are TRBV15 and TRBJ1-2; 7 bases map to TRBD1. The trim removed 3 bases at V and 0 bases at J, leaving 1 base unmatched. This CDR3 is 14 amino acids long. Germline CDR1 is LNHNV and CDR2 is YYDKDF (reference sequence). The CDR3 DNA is TGTGCCACCAGCAGCGACAGGGCTAACTATGGCTACACCTTC. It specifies CATSSDRANYGYTF.

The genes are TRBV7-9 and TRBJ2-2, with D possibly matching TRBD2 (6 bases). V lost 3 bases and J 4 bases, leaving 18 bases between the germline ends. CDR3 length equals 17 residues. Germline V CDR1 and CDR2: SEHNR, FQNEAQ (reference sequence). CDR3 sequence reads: CASSFAPGTLLTGELFF. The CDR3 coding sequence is TGTGCCAGCAGCTTTGCTCCCGGGACTCTACTCACCGGGGAGCTGTTTTTT.

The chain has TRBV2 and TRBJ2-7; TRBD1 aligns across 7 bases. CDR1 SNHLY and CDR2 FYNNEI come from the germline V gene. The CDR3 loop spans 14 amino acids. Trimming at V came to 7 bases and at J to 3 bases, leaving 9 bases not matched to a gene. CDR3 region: CASTMDRNNYEQYF. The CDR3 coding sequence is TGTGCCAGCACTATGGACAGGAACAACTACGAGCAGTACTTC.

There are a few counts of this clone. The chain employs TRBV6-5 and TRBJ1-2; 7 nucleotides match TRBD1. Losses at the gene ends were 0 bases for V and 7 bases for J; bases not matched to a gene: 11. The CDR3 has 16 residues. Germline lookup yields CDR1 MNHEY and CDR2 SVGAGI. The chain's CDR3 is CASSYSPYRGVGGYTF. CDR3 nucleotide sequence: TGTGCCAGCAGTTACTCACCCTACAGGGGAGTAGGTGGCTACACCTTC.

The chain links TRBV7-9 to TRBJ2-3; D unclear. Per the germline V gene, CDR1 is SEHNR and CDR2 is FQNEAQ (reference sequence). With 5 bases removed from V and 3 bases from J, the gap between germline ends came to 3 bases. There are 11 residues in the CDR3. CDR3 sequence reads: CASSQTDTQYF. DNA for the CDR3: TGTGCCAGCAGCCAGACAGATACGCAGTATTTT.

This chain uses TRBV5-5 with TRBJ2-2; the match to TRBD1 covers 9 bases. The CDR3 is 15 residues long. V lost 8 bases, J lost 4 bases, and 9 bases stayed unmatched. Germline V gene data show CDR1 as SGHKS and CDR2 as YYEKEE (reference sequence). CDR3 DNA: TGTGCCAGTCAGCCGGGACAGGGTATCACCGGGGAGCTGTTTTTT. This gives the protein CASQPGQGITGELFF.

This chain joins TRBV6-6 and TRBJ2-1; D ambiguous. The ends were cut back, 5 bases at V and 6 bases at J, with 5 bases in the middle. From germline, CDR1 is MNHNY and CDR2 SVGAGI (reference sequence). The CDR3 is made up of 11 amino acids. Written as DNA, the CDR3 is TGTGCCAGCAGTCCGTTCAATGAGCAGTTCTTC. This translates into CASSPFNEQFF.

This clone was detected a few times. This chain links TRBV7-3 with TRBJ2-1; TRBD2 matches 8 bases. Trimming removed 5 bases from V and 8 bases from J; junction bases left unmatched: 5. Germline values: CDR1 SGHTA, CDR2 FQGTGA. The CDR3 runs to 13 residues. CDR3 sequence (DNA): TGTGCCAGCAGCCGGGGGGGGGTCGATGAGCAGTTCTTC. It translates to CASSRGGVDEQFF.

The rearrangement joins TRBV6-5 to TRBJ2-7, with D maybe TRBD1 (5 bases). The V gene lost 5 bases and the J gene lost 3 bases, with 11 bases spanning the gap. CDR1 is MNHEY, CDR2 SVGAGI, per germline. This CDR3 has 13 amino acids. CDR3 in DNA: TGTGCCAGCAGTCCCCGGACAAGCTACGAGCAGTACTTC. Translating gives CASSPRTSYEQYF.

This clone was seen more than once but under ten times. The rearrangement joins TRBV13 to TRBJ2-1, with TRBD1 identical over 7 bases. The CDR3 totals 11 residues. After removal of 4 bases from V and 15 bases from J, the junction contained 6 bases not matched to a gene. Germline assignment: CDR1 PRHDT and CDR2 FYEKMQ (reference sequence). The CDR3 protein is CASSSQGWLFF. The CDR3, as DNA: TGTGCCAGCAGCTCACAGGGGTGGCTGTTCTTC. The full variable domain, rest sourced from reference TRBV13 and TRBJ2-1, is AAGVIQSPRHLIKEKRETATLKCYPIPRHDTVYWYQQGPGQDPQFLISFYEKMQSDKGSIPDRFSAQQFSDYHSELNMSSLELGDSALYFCASSSQGWLFFGPGTRLTVL.

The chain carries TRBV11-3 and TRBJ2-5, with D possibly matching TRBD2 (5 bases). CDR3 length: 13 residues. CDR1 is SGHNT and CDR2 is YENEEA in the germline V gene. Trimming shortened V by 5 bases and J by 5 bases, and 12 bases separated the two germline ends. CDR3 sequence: CASSAGPGETQYF. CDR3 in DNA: TGTGCCAGCAGCGCGGGCCCCGGCGAGACCCAGTACTTC.

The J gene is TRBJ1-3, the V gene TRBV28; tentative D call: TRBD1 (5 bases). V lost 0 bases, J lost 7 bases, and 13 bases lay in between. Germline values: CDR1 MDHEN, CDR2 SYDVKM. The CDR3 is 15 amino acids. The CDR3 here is CASSLWSQGVNTIYF. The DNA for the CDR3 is TGTGCCAGCAGTTTATGGTCCCAGGGCGTGAACACCATATATTTT.

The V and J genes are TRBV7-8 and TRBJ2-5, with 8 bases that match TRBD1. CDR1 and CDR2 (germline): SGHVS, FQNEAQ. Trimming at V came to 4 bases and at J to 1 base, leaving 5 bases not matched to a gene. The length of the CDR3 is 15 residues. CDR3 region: CASSSLQGAQETQYF. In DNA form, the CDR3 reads TGTGCCAGCAGCTCCCTGCAGGGGGCCCAAGAGACCCAGTACTTC. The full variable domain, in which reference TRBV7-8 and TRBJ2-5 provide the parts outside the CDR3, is GAGVSQSPRYKVAKRGQDVALRCDPISGHVSLFWYQQALGQGPEFLTYFQNEAQLDKSGLPSDRFFAERPEGSVSTLKIQRTQQEDSAVYLCASSSLQGAQETQYFGPGTRLLVL.

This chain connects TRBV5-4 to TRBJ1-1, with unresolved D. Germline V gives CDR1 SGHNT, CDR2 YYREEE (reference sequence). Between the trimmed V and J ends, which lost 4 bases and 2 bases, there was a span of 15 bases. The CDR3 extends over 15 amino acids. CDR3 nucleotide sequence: TGTGCCAGCAGCCCGTCCTTGGCGGAAAACACTGAAGCTTTCTTT. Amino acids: CASSPSLAENTEAFF.